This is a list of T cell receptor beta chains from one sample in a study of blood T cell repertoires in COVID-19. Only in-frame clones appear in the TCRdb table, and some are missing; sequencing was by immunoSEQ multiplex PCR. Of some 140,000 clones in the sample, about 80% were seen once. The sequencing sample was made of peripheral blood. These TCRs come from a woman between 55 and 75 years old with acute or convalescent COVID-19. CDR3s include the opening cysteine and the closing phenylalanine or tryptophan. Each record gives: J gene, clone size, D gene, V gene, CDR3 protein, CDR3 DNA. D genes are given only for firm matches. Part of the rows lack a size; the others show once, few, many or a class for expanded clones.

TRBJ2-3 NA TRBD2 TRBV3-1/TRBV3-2 CASSLGPGGYTDTQYF TGTGCCAGCAGCCTCGGGCCGGGGGGGTACACAGATACGCAGTATTTT
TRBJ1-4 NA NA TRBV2 CASTPRNEKLFF TGTGCCAGCACCCCGCGGAATGAAAAACTGTTTTTT
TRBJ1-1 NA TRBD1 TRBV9 CASSVATDRAAGTEAFF TGTGCCAGCAGCGTAGCAACTGACAGGGCCGCTGGGACTGAAGCTTTCTTT
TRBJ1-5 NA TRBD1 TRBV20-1 CSASDGTGGGQPQHF TGCAGTGCTAGTGATGGGACAGGGGGCGGTCAGCCCCAGCATTTT
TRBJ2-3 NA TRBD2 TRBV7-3 CASSSTPLAGGNTDTQYF TGTGCCAGCAGCTCCACCCCCCTAGCGGGGGGGAACACAGATACGCAGTATTTT
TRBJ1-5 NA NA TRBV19 CASKEIQGRGNQPQHF TGTGCCAGTAAGGAAATACAGGGAAGGGGCAATCAGCCCCAGCATTTT
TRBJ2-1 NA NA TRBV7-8 CASSLAGAYNEQFF TGTGCCAGCAGCTTAGCCGGGGCCTACAATGAGCAGTTCTTC
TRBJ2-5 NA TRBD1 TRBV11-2 CASSPGQGTYQETQYF TGTGCCAGCAGCCCGGGACAGGGGACATACCAAGAGACCCAGTACTTC
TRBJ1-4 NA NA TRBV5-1 CASSSTSTAAGEKLFF TGCGCCAGCAGCTCGACTTCGACAGCGGCGGGGGAAAAACTGTTTTTT
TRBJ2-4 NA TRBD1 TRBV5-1 CASSLAGDRIQYF TGCGCCAGCAGCTTGGCGGGGGACAGGATTCAGTACTTC
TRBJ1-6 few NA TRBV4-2 CASSQGQSKNSPLHF TGTGCCAGCAGCCAAGGACAGTCGAAGAATTCACCCCTCCACTTT
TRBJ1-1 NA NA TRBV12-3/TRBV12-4 CASSLTGNTEAFF TGTGCCAGCAGTTTAACAGGGAACACTGAAGCTTTCTTT
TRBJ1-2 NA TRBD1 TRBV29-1 CSVEEFGKRQGQNGYTF TGCAGCGTTGAAGAGTTTGGGAAGCGACAGGGGCAGAATGGCTACACCTTC
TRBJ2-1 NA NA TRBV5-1 CASSLWLGSEQFF TGCGCCAGCAGCTTGTGGCTGGGCAGTGAGCAGTTCTTC
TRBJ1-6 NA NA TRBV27 CASSLDSKSPLHF TGTGCCAGCAGTTTAGACAGTAAATCACCCCTCCACTTT
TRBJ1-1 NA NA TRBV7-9 CASNLSPGNTEAFF TGTGCCAGCAACCTATCACCTGGGAACACTGAAGCTTTCTTT
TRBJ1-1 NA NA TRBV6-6 CASSYSEQSEAFF TGTGCCAGCAGTTACTCGGAACAGTCTGAAGCTTTCTTT
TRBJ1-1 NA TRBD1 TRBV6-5 CASSYAGQGTEAFF TGTGCCAGCAGTTACGCCGGACAGGGCACTGAAGCTTTCTTT
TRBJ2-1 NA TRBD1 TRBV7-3 CASSSGQGYNEQFF TGTGCCAGCAGTTCGGGACAGGGATACAATGAGCAGTTCTTC
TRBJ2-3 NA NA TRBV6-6 CASTWAASTDTQYF TGTGCCAGCACCTGGGCAGCTAGCACAGATACGCAGTATTTT
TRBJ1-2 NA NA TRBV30 CAWTGSGVGYTF TGTGCCTGGACGGGGTCCGGGGTGGGCTACACCTTC
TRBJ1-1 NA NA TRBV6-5 CASSQGRSTEAFF TGTGCCAGCAGTCAGGGGCGAAGCACTGAAGCTTTCTTT
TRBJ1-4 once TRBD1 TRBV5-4 CASSLESRGRKLFF TGTGCCAGCAGCTTGGAATCCAGGGGGAGAAAACTGTTTTTT
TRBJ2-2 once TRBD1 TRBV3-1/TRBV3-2 CASNRQGATGELFF TGTGCCAGCAATAGACAGGGGGCCACCGGGGAGCTGTTTTTT
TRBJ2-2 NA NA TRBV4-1 CASSQVPGSTGELFF TGCGCCAGCAGCCAAGTCCCGGGAAGCACCGGGGAGCTGTTTTTT
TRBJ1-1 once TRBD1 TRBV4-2 CASSHTYGDREAFF TGTGCCAGCAGCCACACATACGGGGACAGGGAGGCTTTCTTT
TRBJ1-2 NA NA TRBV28 CASSSSLLRGYTF TGTGCCAGCAGCTCTTCCCTTTTACGGGGCTACACCTTC
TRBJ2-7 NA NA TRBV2 CASRVAGLSLEQYF TGTGCCAGCAGGGTGGCGGGCCTGTCTTTAGAGCAGTACTTC
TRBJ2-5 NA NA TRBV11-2 CASQYGGEETQYF TGTGCCAGCCAGTATGGCGGTGAGGAGACCCAGTACTTC
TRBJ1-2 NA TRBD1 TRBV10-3 CAINRRQGSDGYTF TGTGCCATCAATCGAAGACAGGGGAGCGATGGCTACACCTTC
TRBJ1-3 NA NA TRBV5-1 CASSLTAQGLNTIYF TGCGCCAGCAGCTTGACCGCACAGGGTCTAAACACCATATATTTT
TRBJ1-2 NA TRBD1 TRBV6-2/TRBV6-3 CASSYQDRVLNGYTF TGTGCCAGCAGTTACCAGGACAGGGTACTCAATGGCTACACCTTC
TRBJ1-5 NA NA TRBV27 CASPKSRNQPQHF TGTGCCAGCCCTAAATCCCGTAATCAGCCCCAGCATTTT
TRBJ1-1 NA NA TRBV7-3 CASSLQGNTEAFF TGTGCCAGCAGCTTACAGGGAAACACTGAAGCTTTCTTT
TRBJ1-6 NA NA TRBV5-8 CASSLGRSSYNSPLHF TGTGCCAGCAGCTTGGGTCGGAGCTCCTATAATTCACCCCTCCACTTT
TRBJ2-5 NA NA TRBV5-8 CASTRIPGGHGQETQYF TGTGCCAGCACCAGAATCCCAGGGGGGCACGGTCAAGAGACCCAGTACTTC
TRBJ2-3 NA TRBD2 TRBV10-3 CAIPTLAGAREDTQYF TGTGCCATCCCTACCCTAGCGGGGGCCAGAGAAGATACGCAGTATTTT
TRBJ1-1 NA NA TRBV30 CAWSSLAPNTEAFF TGTGCCTGGAGTAGTCTCGCGCCGAACACTGAAGCTTTCTTT
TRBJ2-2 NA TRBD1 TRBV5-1 CASSTYGQGYNTGELFF TGCGCCAGCAGCACATACGGACAGGGGTATAACACCGGGGAGCTGTTTTTT
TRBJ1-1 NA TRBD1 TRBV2 CASGEQGAFEAFF TGTGCCAGCGGCGAGCAGGGGGCTTTTGAAGCTTTCTTT
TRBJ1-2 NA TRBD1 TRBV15 CATSSPGTGVYGYTF TGTGCCACCAGCAGCCCCGGGACAGGAGTCTATGGCTACACCTTC
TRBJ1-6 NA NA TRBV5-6 CASSLAVTGTYNSPLHF TGTGCCAGCAGCTTGGCCGTGACAGGCACCTATAATTCACCCCTCCACTTT
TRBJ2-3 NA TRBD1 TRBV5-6 CASRTYRGLKTDTQYF TGTGCCAGCAGAACCTACAGGGGGCTTAAGACAGATACGCAGTATTTT
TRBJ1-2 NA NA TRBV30 CAWSFRQSAYGYTF TGTGCCTGGAGTTTCAGACAGTCGGCGTATGGCTACACCTTC
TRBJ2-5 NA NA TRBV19 CASSIVRGFQETQYF TGTGCCAGTAGTATTGTCAGAGGGTTCCAAGAGACCCAGTACTTC
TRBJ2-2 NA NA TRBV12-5 CASGLANTGELFF TGTGCTAGTGGTTTGGCTAACACCGGGGAGCTGTTTTTT
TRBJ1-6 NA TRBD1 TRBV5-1 CASRKDREDSPLHF TGCGCCAGCAGAAAAGACAGGGAGGATTCACCCCTCCACTTT
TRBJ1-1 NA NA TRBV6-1 CASSDGGNTEAFF TGTGCCAGCAGTGATGGAGGAAACACTGAAGCTTTCTTT
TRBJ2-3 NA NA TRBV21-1 CASSKGGQTSGGETDTQYF TGTGCCAGCAGCAAGGGTGGACAAACTAGCGGGGGAGAGACAGATACGCAGTATTTT
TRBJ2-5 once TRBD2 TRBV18 CASSRTSGGAQEETQYF TGTGCCAGCTCACGGACTAGCGGGGGGGCGCAGGAAGAGACCCAGTACTTC
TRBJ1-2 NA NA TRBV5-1 CASSTGDQSYGYTF TGCGCCAGCAGCACGGGGGACCAGAGTTATGGCTACACCTTC
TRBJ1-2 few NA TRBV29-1 CSVSGQGNYGYTF TGCAGCGTTTCAGGCCAGGGCAACTATGGCTACACCTTC
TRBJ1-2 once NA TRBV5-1 CASSGRQAANYGYTF TGCGCCAGCAGCGGACGACAGGCTGCTAACTATGGCTACACCTTC
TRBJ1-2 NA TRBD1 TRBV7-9 CASSLDPGQYYF TGTGCCAGCAGCTTGGACCCGGGACAGTATTACTTC
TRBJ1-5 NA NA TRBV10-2 CASSRQPDSNQPQHF TGCGCCAGCAGTCGACAGCCCGATAGCAATCAGCCCCAGCATTTT